The clone carrying this T cell receptor beta chain was recorded only once. The germline CDR1 and CDR2 sequences are LGHDT and YNNKEL (reference sequence). Unmatched junction bases numbered 7, after V lost 4 bases and J lost 4 bases. The CDR3 sequence is 15 residues long. This table comes from immunoSEQ multiplex PCR, and its TCRdb copy is limited to in-frame clones, with some not included. The data contain around 85,000 clones, about 89% of them singletons. The data derive from a study of control samples from healthy donors and cancer patients. This sequence was found in a woman in her fifties or sixties in good health. The V call is TRBV3-1 (or the pseudogene TRBV3-2), the J call TRBJ2-5; 9 nucleotides agree with TRBD1. Specimen: blood. DNA for the CDR3: TGTGCCAGCAGCCTAAAGGGGACAGGGATAGAGACCCAGTACTTC. This translates into CASSLKGTGIETQYF.